Listed below are T cell receptor beta chains from one sample, sequenced in a study of cytomegalovirus exposure and HLA in healthy donors. Assay used: immunoSEQ multiplex PCR; TCRdb lists only in-frame clones, some missing. The sample consists of over 150,000 clones, approximately 84% of them appearing once. The sequenced material came from PBMCs. These receptors all come from a boy aged 2-15 years in good health and CMV-seronegative. Both conserved end residues are part of each CDR3. The order of the fields is clone size, V gene, D gene, J gene, CDR3 DNA, CDR3 protein. D genes are given only for firm matches. Clone sizes are given selectively: once, few, many, or a class where the clone is expanded.

NA	TRBV5-6	NA	TRBJ2-4	TGTGCCAGCAGCATCCTCCGGGACTTAGCCAAAAACATTCAGTACTTC	CASSILRDLAKNIQYF
NA	TRBV11-2	TRBD1	TRBJ1-4	TGTGCCAGCAGCCCCGGGACAGGGAATGAAAAACTGTTTTTT	CASSPGTGNEKLFF
NA	TRBV6-5	NA	TRBJ1-1	TGTGCCAGCAGTTCGGTAGCCCTACAGGGAAACACTGAAGCTTTCTTT	CASSSVALQGNTEAFF
NA	TRBV5-8	NA	TRBJ1-5	TGTGCCAGCAGCCCCCCGGGTGATAGCAATCAGCCCCAGCATTTT	CASSPPGDSNQPQHF
NA	TRBV6-5	NA	TRBJ1-5	TGTGCCAGCAGTTACACCCAGGGTTCTCAGCCCCAGCATTTT	CASSYTQGSQPQHF
NA	TRBV7-6	NA	TRBJ2-3	TGTGCCAGCAGCTTAGACTCAGATACGCAGTATTTT	CASSLDSDTQYF
NA	TRBV15	TRBD1	TRBJ2-6	TGTGCCACCAGCAGAGCGCTTGGGATGAGGGGGCGAGGGGTTGGGGCCAACGTCCTGACTTTC	CATSRALGMRGRGVGANVLTF
few	TRBV2	TRBD1	TRBJ2-3	TGTGCCAGCACGGGACAGACCACAGATACGCAGTATTTT	CASTGQTTDTQYF
NA	TRBV6-1	NA	TRBJ1-4	TGTGCCAGCAGTGAACAGGGAACGTTCGAAAAACTGTTTTTT	CASSEQGTFEKLFF
NA	TRBV29-1	TRBD1	TRBJ1-4	TGCAGCGTTGAGACAGGGACTAATGAAAAACTGTTTTTT	CSVETGTNEKLFF
NA	TRBV27	NA	TRBJ2-1	TGTGCCAGCAGTTTACGCGGCAATGAGCAGTTCTTC	CASSLRGNEQFF
NA	TRBV7-9	NA	TRBJ2-7	TGTGCCAGCAGCCCATCCCACCTAAGCCACGAGCAGTACTTC	CASSPSHLSHEQYF
NA	TRBV28	TRBD2	TRBJ2-4	TGTGCCAGCAGTCCTGCCGGGACTAGCGGACGGGCCAAAAACATTCAGTACTTC	CASSPAGTSGRAKNIQYF
few	TRBV5-1	NA	TRBJ2-5	TGCGCCAGCAGCACCAGGACAGATCAGGAGACCCAGTACTTC	CASSTRTDQETQYF
NA	TRBV13	NA	TRBJ2-7	TGTGCCAGCAGCCCCGGGCGCGGGTTCTCCTACGAGCAGTACTTC	CASSPGRGFSYEQYF
NA	TRBV18	NA	TRBJ2-1	TGTGCCAGCTCACCACTTCCTCCCCTCTCCTACAATGAGCAGTTCTTC	CASSPLPPLSYNEQFF
NA	TRBV6-6	NA	TRBJ2-7	TGTGCCAGCAGGACCCGGGGTTACGAGCAGTACTTC	CASRTRGYEQYF
once	TRBV28	NA	TRBJ1-4	TGTGCCAGCAGTTTAGTCGGTGCAACTAATGAAAAACTGTTTTTT	CASSLVGATNEKLFF
NA	TRBV5-1	NA	TRBJ1-1	TGCGCCAGCCACCGTCCAGGGAACACTGAAGCTTTCTTT	CASHRPGNTEAFF
NA	TRBV29-1	TRBD2	TRBJ2-3	TGCAGCGCAAGACTAGCGGTCTTTAGCACAGATACGCAGTATTTT	CSARLAVFSTDTQYF
NA	TRBV5-1	TRBD2	TRBJ2-5	TGCGCCAGTAGCTTGGCCACTAGCGGGAGGAAAGAGACCCAGTACTTC	CASSLATSGRKETQYF
once	TRBV5-1	TRBD2	TRBJ2-3	TGCGCCAGCAGCTCTCTAGCGGGAGCTAGAGATACGCAGTATTTT	CASSSLAGARDTQYF
NA	TRBV29-1	TRBD2	TRBJ2-1	TGCAGCGTTCCCGGACTAGCGGGGGTTCGGAATGAGCAGTTCTTC	CSVPGLAGVRNEQFF
NA	TRBV5-4	NA	TRBJ2-7	TGTGCCAGCAGGCCGAGCTATACCTACGAGCAGTACTTC	CASRPSYTYEQYF
NA	TRBV29-1	TRBD2	TRBJ2-1	TGCAGCGTTGTATCGGGGCGGGAGGGCCTCTACAATGAGCAGTTCTTC	CSVVSGREGLYNEQFF
NA	TRBV6-5	NA	TRBJ2-7	TGTGCCAGCAGTTACCTCAGGGGCTACGAGCAGTACTTC	CASSYLRGYEQYF
NA	TRBV28	TRBD1	TRBJ1-1	TGTGCCAGCAGCCTAACGGACAGGGGGAACACTGAAGCTTTCTTT	CASSLTDRGNTEAFF